The sequence of this T cell receptor beta chain was determined in a study of T-cell reconstitution after alpha-beta-depleted transplantation in children. General study findings and limits: T cells produced anew were the main source of T-cell counts and diversity one year after transplant. Reportedly, alpha-beta T cells present about two months post-transplant originated from several hundred expanded clones of graft origin.

It was with unique molecular identifiers that the TCRbeta library was prepared. Via MiXCR, TCRdb re-called the PCR reads, giving one row per CDR3 protein. The sample lists more than 400,000 distinct CDR3 sequences, 11% occurring once. On this clonotype itself: The antigen remains unidentified.

The germline V gene encodes CDR1 SGHAT and CDR2 FQNNGV. There are 17 residues in the CDR3. After removal of 4 bases from V and 4 bases from J, the junction contained 9 bases not matched to a gene. The sequencing used PBMCs, mostly from graft donor cells, collected 180 days after TCRalphabeta/CD19-depleted stem cell transplant. The receptor was derived from a female patient aged 2-15 years who had a stem cell transplant for aplastic anemia, so the T cells may come from the graft donor. The chain employs TRBV11-2 and TRBJ2-1; 11 bases map to TRBD2. The CDR3 region is CASSSIRLAGRYNEQFF. The CDR3, as DNA: TGTGCCAGCAGCTCCATAAGACTAGCGGGGCGTTACAATGAGCAGTTCTTC.